This is a list of T cell receptor beta chains from one sample in a study of response to subunit inactivated influenza vaccine. TCRdb fed the RT-PCR reads into MiXCR, producing one record per CDR3 protein. The sample contains some 640,000 distinct CDR3 sequences, approximately 15% of which appear only once. The starting material was PBMCs from blood, obtained approximately 15 days before vaccination. These receptors came from a man aged 45-60 years who received an inactivated influenza vaccine. CDR3s include the opening cysteine and the closing phenylalanine or tryptophan. The D gene is left open where the match is weak. Expanded clones are given a class, and other clones once, few, many or no size at all.

>TRBV12-3/TRBV12-4|TRBJ2-5|NA|many
TGTGCCAGCAGTTACAGAGAGACCCAGTACTTC
CASSYRETQYF
>TRBV7-3|TRBJ2-1|TRBD2|few
TGTGCCAGCAGTTCGACTAGCGGAGCTTACAATGAGCAGTTCTTC
CASSSTSGAYNEQFF
>TRBV7-9|TRBJ2-3|TRBD2|NA
TGTGCCAGCAGTAAAATAGCGGGAAGCACAGATACGCAGTATTTT
CASSKIAGSTDTQYF
>TRBV7-2|TRBJ2-1|NA|few
TGTGCCAGCAACGAGCCGAGCGGTTTCAATGAGCAGTTCTTC
CASNEPSGFNEQFF
>TRBV6-5|TRBJ2-7|NA|NA
TGTGCCAGCAGTACTAACCACGGCGGCTACGAGCAGTACTTC
CASSTNHGGYEQYF
>TRBV2|TRBJ2-5|NA|many
TGTGCCAGCAGCGAATGGCCACGAATCCAAGAGACCCAGTACTTC
CASSEWPRIQETQYF
>TRBV4-2|TRBJ1-5|NA|few
TGTGCCAGCAGCCAAGATATTTCACGGAGGGAGCCCCAGCATTTT
CASSQDISRREPQHF
>TRBV6-2/TRBV6-3|TRBJ1-6|NA|few
TGTGCCAGCGGCACCAGGGCCGCCTATAATTCACCCCTCCACTTT
CASGTRAAYNSPLHF
>TRBV28|TRBJ1-1|TRBD1|few
TGTGCCAGCAGTTTAAGGGGACAGGGTACTGGTGAAGCTTTCTTT
CASSLRGQGTGEAFF
>TRBV7-8|TRBJ2-7|NA|NA
TGTGCCACCTCATTAGGGGGCGAGCAGTACTTC
CATSLGGEQYF
>TRBV7-2|TRBJ2-1|NA|NA
TGTGCCAGCAGCACCGACGGGTTTTCATCCTACAATGAGCAGTTCTTC
CASSTDGFSSYNEQFF
>TRBV27|TRBJ2-3|NA|NA
TGTGCCAGCAGTTTAAACCCCGACTCCTCAGGCACAGATACGCAGTATTTT
CASSLNPDSSGTDTQYF
>TRBV12-3/TRBV12-4|TRBJ1-2|NA|few
TGTGCCAGCAGTCTTAGGGTGTCCGGCTACACCTTC
CASSLRVSGYTF
>TRBV28|TRBJ2-7|TRBD2|NA
TGTGCCGTTGCTTTAGCGGGGACGGCCTACGAGCAGTACTTC
CAVALAGTAYEQYF
>TRBV12-3/TRBV12-4|TRBJ2-7|TRBD1|NA
TGTGCCAGCGGCCGGACAGGGTGGCAGTACTTC
CASGRTGWQYF
>TRBV12-3/TRBV12-4|TRBJ1-1|NA|many
TGTGCCAGCACCTTGGGGCAGACCATGAACACTGAAGCTTTCTTT
CASTLGQTMNTEAFF
>TRBV6-5|TRBJ1-6|TRBD1|few
TGTGCCAGCAGTTACTCAGGACAGGGAGATCCACCCCTCCACTTT
CASSYSGQGDPPLHF
>TRBV29-1|TRBJ2-7|TRBD2|few
TGCAGCGTTACCCGGACTAGCGGGAGCAACGAGCAGTACTTC
CSVTRTSGSNEQYF
>TRBV27|TRBJ2-7|NA|NA
TGTGCCAGCAGCCACGGGCGTTCCTACGAGCAGTACTTC
CASSHGRSYEQYF
>TRBV7-2|TRBJ2-7|NA|NA
TGTGCCAGCAGCTCCCAGGTTTCTCGGATATACGAGCAGTACTTC
CASSSQVSRIYEQYF
>TRBV12-3/TRBV12-4|TRBJ2-1|NA|few
TGTGCCAGCAAGGGTCCCACAGAGAACAATGAGCAGTTCTTC
CASKGPTENNEQFF
>TRBV5-1|TRBJ2-1|TRBD2|NA
TGCGCCAGCAGGCCAATCCCTAGCGGGAGTAATGAGCAGTTCTTC
CASRPIPSGSNEQFF
>TRBV7-2|TRBJ1-1|NA|NA
TGTGCCAGCAGCACATCGCCTGGGTCTGAAGCTTTCTTT
CASSTSPGSEAFF
>TRBV2|TRBJ1-2|TRBD1|few
TGTGCCAGCAGACTAGGACAGGGCCTGAACTATGGCTACACCTTC
CASRLGQGLNYGYTF
>TRBV4-1|TRBJ1-4|TRBD1|few
TGCGCCAGCAGCCAAGAAACCGACAGGGGACTTGAAAAACTGTTTTTT
CASSQETDRGLEKLFF
>TRBV6-5|TRBJ1-3|NA|few
TGTGCCAGCAGTGTACCTGGAAACACCATATATTTT
CASSVPGNTIYF
>TRBV9|TRBJ1-6|NA|NA
TGTGCCAGCAGCGGAGGGACGCGGACGTATAATTCACCCCTCCACTTT
CASSGGTRTYNSPLHF
>TRBV7-3|TRBJ2-2|NA|NA
TGTGCCAGCAGCTCCCTCCTCCCCGGGGAGCTGTTTTTT
CASSSLLPGELFF
>TRBV5-5|TRBJ2-3|NA|NA
TGTGCCAGCAGCTTGGACAGGCTCACAGATACGCAGTATTTT
CASSLDRLTDTQYF
>TRBV2|TRBJ2-5|NA|few
TGTGCCAGCAGTGTACTACCTGGGGAGACCCAGTACTTC
CASSVLPGETQYF
>TRBV3-1|TRBJ2-2|TRBD2|few
TGTGCCAGCGGGCGGGGGGGCACCGGGGAGCTGTTTTTT
CASGRGGTGELFF
>TRBV27|TRBJ2-7|NA|NA
TGTGCCAGCAGTTCCCGGGATAGAGGGGACTACGAGCAGTACTTC
CASSSRDRGDYEQYF
>TRBV4-1|TRBJ2-2|NA|NA
TGCGCCAGCAGCCAAATTCCGGGATCCTACACCGGGGAGCTGTTTTTT
CASSQIPGSYTGELFF
>TRBV6-6|TRBJ2-6|TRBD2|few
TGTGCCAGCAGTTCTCCACCTCGGGGTGGCGGGACTAGCTCTGGGGCCAACGTCCTGACTTTC
CASSSPPRGGGTSSGANVLTF
>TRBV20-1|TRBJ2-2|NA|NA
TGCAGTGCTAGAGATCTCAAGCGGCGAAACACCGGGGAGCTGTTTTTT
CSARDLKRRNTGELFF
>TRBV14|TRBJ2-1|NA|few
TGTGCCAGCAGCCAAGATTTGCAGGCCGAGCAGTTCTTC
CASSQDLQAEQFF
>TRBV5-1|TRBJ2-2|NA|NA
TGCGCCAGCAGCTTGAAGGGAAAGGACGGGGAGCTGTTTTTT
CASSLKGKDGELFF
>TRBV6-1|TRBJ1-5|NA|few
TGTGCCAGCAGCGGACTGAATAGCAATCAGCCCCAGCATTTT
CASSGLNSNQPQHF
>TRBV7-9|TRBJ2-7|NA|NA
TGTGCCAGCAGCCCGCCTAACAGGGACCGAGTAGCCTACGAGCAGTACTTC
CASSPPNRDRVAYEQYF
>TRBV12-3/TRBV12-4|TRBJ2-1|TRBD2|few
TGTGCCAGCAGTATATTTGGGGGAGGGCTCTTCTCCTACAATGAGCAGTTCTTC
CASSIFGGGLFSYNEQFF
>TRBV28|TRBJ2-1|NA|NA
TGTGCCAGCAGTACCACTATGCGGGGGCAGATCAACTACAATGAGCAGTTCTTC
CASSTTMRGQINYNEQFF
>TRBV7-2|TRBJ2-3|NA|many
TGTGCCAGCAGCCCGTTTGCCAGCACAGATACGCAGTATTTT
CASSPFASTDTQYF
>TRBV7-9|TRBJ2-1|TRBD1|many
TGTGCCAGCAGCATAAACAGGGGGATCTACAATGAGCAGTTCTTC
CASSINRGIYNEQFF
>TRBV12-3/TRBV12-4|TRBJ2-7|TRBD1|few
TGTGCCAGCAGAACCGACAGGGGAGGATCCTACGAGCAGTACTTC
CASRTDRGGSYEQYF
>TRBV5-1|TRBJ2-3|NA|NA
TGCGCCAGCAGCTTTAGGGGGATTCCAGATACGCAGTATTTT
CASSFRGIPDTQYF
>TRBV6-5|TRBJ1-6|NA|NA
TGTGCCAGCAGTTACCCCTCAGAGGGCTCCTATAATTCACCCCTCCACTTT
CASSYPSEGSYNSPLHF
>TRBV14|TRBJ2-1|NA|NA
TGTGCCAGCAGCCATATAGGGGACCGCACCTACAATGAGCAGTTCTTC
CASSHIGDRTYNEQFF
>TRBV20-1|TRBJ2-5|TRBD2|NA
TGCAGTGCTAGAGGAAACGGGGGGACGGAGACCCAGTACTTC
CSARGNGGTETQYF
>TRBV7-2|TRBJ1-5|NA|few
TGTGCCAGCAGCTTGGTTAGGGGAGAGTACCAGCCCCAGCATTTT
CASSLVRGEYQPQHF
>TRBV9|TRBJ2-7|NA|few
TGTGCCAGCAGCGGTATAAAGTCCTACGAGCAGTACTTC
CASSGIKSYEQYF
>TRBV7-9|TRBJ1-4|TRBD1|many
TGTGCCAGCAGCTTAGAAACCCGGACAGGGTGGAAACTGTTTTTT
CASSLETRTGWKLFF
>TRBV6-1|TRBJ1-1|NA|few
TGTGCCAGCAGTCTTTCTGGGTTGGGATCACGTACTGAAGCTTTCTTT
CASSLSGLGSRTEAFF
>TRBV3-1|TRBJ2-1|NA|few
TGTGCCAGCAGCCAGGAAGAGGTGGGAAATGAGCAGTTCTTC
CASSQEEVGNEQFF
>TRBV23-1|TRBJ1-1|TRBD1|NA
TGCGCCAGCAGTCAATGTTCAACAGGGGCGGACACTGAAGCTTTCTTT
CASSQCSTGADTEAFF
>TRBV14|TRBJ1-2|NA|few
TGTGCCAGCAGCCAATTGAAGGGGCCCTATGGCTACACCTTC
CASSQLKGPYGYTF
>TRBV20-1|TRBJ2-1|TRBD1|NA
TGCAGTGCTAGGGGGGACAGAGCTCACAATGAGCAGTTCTTC
CSARGDRAHNEQFF
>TRBV7-8|TRBJ2-3|NA|many
TGTGCCAGCGGGGGGACTGTCACAGATACGCAGTATTTT
CASGGTVTDTQYF
>TRBV6-1|TRBJ2-1|TRBD2|few
TGTGCCAGCAGCTCCCCAGCGGGAGCGAACAATGAGCAGTTCTTC
CASSSPAGANNEQFF
>TRBV4-3|TRBJ1-1|NA|few
TGCGCCAGCAGCTTACGGATCCTGAACACTGAAGCTTTCTTT
CASSLRILNTEAFF